This TCR beta chain is from a study of cytomegalovirus exposure and HLA in healthy donors. Points from the study as a whole: When analyzed later, a missense DCLRE1C variant was found to be linked to TCR beta V- and J-gene trimming. Later analysis identified about 17,000 TCR beta sequences associated with HLA alleles, using a false discovery rate threshold of 0.05. As was reported, the classifier diagnosed cytomegalovirus status with high specificity and sensitivity.

About this clone: Its specificity is unknown.

The PCR ran on 60 Vbeta and 13 Jbeta primers. The protocol was immunoSEQ multiplex PCR, while the TCRdb copy is restricted to in-frame clones and leaves out a portion. The sample contains approximately 100,000 clones, 76% of which appear only once. Germline V gene data show CDR1 as LGHNT and CDR2 as FRNRAP. The junction had 3 bases not matched to a gene; V was cut back by 0 bases and J by 1 base. The CDR3 loop spans 15 amino acids. There were likely unrecorded immune exposures, though donors were nominally healthy when sampled. The chain is built from TRBV12-5 and TRBJ2-7; 7 nucleotides agree with TRBD2. The sample was PBMCs. The TCR was taken from a middle-aged woman in good health and CMV-seropositive. This CDR3 is CASGLVWGGSYEQYF. CDR3 DNA: TGTGCTAGTGGTTTGGTGTGGGGGGGGTCCTACGAGCAGTACTTC.